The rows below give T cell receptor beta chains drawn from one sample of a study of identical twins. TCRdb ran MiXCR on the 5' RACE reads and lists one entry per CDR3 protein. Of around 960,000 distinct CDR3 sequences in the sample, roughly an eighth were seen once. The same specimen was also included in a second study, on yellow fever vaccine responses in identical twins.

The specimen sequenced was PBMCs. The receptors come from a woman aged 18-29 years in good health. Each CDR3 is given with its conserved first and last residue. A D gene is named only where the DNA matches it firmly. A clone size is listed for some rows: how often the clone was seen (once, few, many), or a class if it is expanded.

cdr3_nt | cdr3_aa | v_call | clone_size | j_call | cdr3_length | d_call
TGTGCCAGCAGCTTAAATGGAAACTACAATGAGCAGTTCTTC | CASSLNGNYNEQFF | TRBV11-2 | few | TRBJ2-1 | 14 | NA
TGTGCCAGCAGCCAGCCCGGACAGGGCCGCACTGAAGCTTTCTTT | CASSQPGQGRTEAFF | TRBV27 | few | TRBJ1-1 | 15 | TRBD1
TGTGCCAGCAGCCCCCGGGAGAATTACGTCTATGGCTACACCTTC | CASSPRENYVYGYTF | TRBV11-3 | NA | TRBJ1-2 | 15 | NA
TGTGCCAGCCAGGACATGGGCTATAATGAGCAGTTCTTC | CASQDMGYNEQFF | TRBV27 | many | TRBJ2-1 | 13 | NA
TGCAGTGCTCCCTTCCACGGTCAAGAGACCCAGTACTTC | CSAPFHGQETQYF | TRBV20-1 | few | TRBJ2-5 | 13 | NA
TGTGCCAGCAGCCATGGGGTGGCGAACACCGGGGAGCTGTTTTTT | CASSHGVANTGELFF | TRBV7-9 | once | TRBJ2-2 | 15 | NA
TGCAGTGCTTTGGGACCCAAAAACACTGAAGCTTTCTTT | CSALGPKNTEAFF | TRBV20-1 | few | TRBJ1-1 | 13 | NA
TGTGCCAGCGGCAGGGGGACCTCCTACGAGCAGTACTTC | CASGRGTSYEQYF | TRBV12-3/TRBV12-4 | NA | TRBJ2-7 | 13 | TRBD1
TGTGCCAGCAGTTTCCCGGGGTACTCTGGGGCCAACGTCCTGACTTTC | CASSFPGYSGANVLTF | TRBV12-3/TRBV12-4 | few | TRBJ2-6 | 16 | NA
TGTGCCAGCAGCGACCCTCGGGGGGGCCGGTACAATGAGCAGTTCTTC | CASSDPRGGRYNEQFF | TRBV25-1 | NA | TRBJ2-1 | 16 | TRBD2
TGTGCCAGCACCCTTCGGGGGGGCCGGGATACGCAGTATTTT | CASTLRGGRDTQYF | TRBV6-1 | many | TRBJ2-3 | 14 | TRBD2
TGTGCCAGCATCCGGGACAGGGGATTCGATACGCAGTATTTT | CASIRDRGFDTQYF | TRBV2 | NA | TRBJ2-3 | 14 | TRBD1
TGCGCCAGCAGCCAATCGCAGGGGGTCGCTTTCTTT | CASSQSQGVAFF | TRBV4-1 | NA | TRBJ1-1 | 12 | TRBD1
TGTGCCAGCAGCTATGGCGGCGGGAGGGGACAAGAGACCCAGTACTTC | CASSYGGGRGQETQYF | TRBV11-3 | few | TRBJ2-5 | 16 | TRBD2
TGTGCCAGCAGCCAACTCAGCGGGACATTGAACACTGAAGCTTTCTTT | CASSQLSGTLNTEAFF | TRBV3-1 | few | TRBJ1-1 | 16 | NA
TGTGCCAGCAGTGGGTTGCGGCGGATCAATTCACCCCTCCACTTT | CASSGLRRINSPLHF | TRBV6-1 | few | TRBJ1-6 | 15 | NA
TGTGCCAGCAGTGGCGGGGTAGGAGATACGCAGTATTTT | CASSGGVGDTQYF | TRBV25-1 | few | TRBJ2-3 | 13 | NA
TGTGCCATCGGGGACAGGGACTCCTACGAGCAGTACTTC | CAIGDRDSYEQYF | TRBV10-3 | NA | TRBJ2-7 | 13 | TRBD1
TGCAGTGCTAGTTGGGGGGCAGGTCAGCCCCAGCATTTT | CSASWGAGQPQHF | TRBV20-1 | NA | TRBJ1-5 | 13 | NA
TGTGCCAGCAGTCATTCCACACAGGCAGGGGGCTACGAGCAGTACTTC | CASSHSTQAGGYEQYF | TRBV27 | few | TRBJ2-7 | 16 | TRBD1
TGTGCCACCAGACCCAGCGGGGGGACGTACAATGAGCAGTTCTTC | CATRPSGGTYNEQFF | TRBV15 | many | TRBJ2-1 | 15 | TRBD2
TGTGCCAGCAGCCGATGGGAAGGCCGCGAGCAGTACTTC | CASSRWEGREQYF | TRBV7-3 | once | TRBJ2-7 | 13 | NA
TGCGCCAGCAGCCCGGGGGAAAGTCAGCCCCAGCATTTT | CASSPGESQPQHF | TRBV10-2 | few | TRBJ1-5 | 13 | NA
TGTGCCAGCAGCCAAGATTTAGGACACAGCTCCTACAATGAGCAGTTCTTC | CASSQDLGHSSYNEQFF | TRBV3-1 | few | TRBJ2-1 | 17 | NA
TGCGCCAGCAGGTCAGGGGTGGCCGGGGAGCTGTTTTTT | CASRSGVAGELFF | TRBV4-1 | few | TRBJ2-2 | 13 | NA
TGTGCCAGCAGTCCCGGGACAGGGGGGGCCGGGACTGAAGCTTTCTTT | CASSPGTGGAGTEAFF | TRBV12-3/TRBV12-4 | many | TRBJ1-1 | 16 | TRBD1
TGTGCCATCTTCCCAGGACAGGGACGGACCGGGGAGCTGTTTTTT | CAIFPGQGRTGELFF | TRBV10-3 | many | TRBJ2-2 | 15 | TRBD1
TGTGCCAGCAGTTGGACAGCAGAAGGAGGACTGTTTTTT | CASSWTAEGGLFF | TRBV27 | NA | TRBJ1-4 | 13 | NA
TGTGCCAGCAGACCCACAGGTAGAACCGGGGAGCTGTTTTTT | CASRPTGRTGELFF | TRBV6-2/TRBV6-3 | NA | TRBJ2-2 | 14 | NA
TGCAGTGCTGGTGGTGGACTAGCGGGGGGTCTAGCCAAAAACATTCAGTACTTC | CSAGGGLAGGLAKNIQYF | TRBV20-1 | NA | TRBJ2-4 | 18 | TRBD2
TGTGCCAGCAGTACCTACGACAGGGGCAATGAGCAGTTCTTC | CASSTYDRGNEQFF | TRBV2 | few | TRBJ2-1 | 14 | TRBD1
TGTGCCAGCAAGACAGAACCCGGGGAGCTGTTTTTT | CASKTEPGELFF | TRBV28 | few | TRBJ2-2 | 12 | NA
TGTGCCAGCAGCCAAGGGGCCACCGGTACGCAGTATTTT | CASSQGATGTQYF | TRBV3-1 | NA | TRBJ2-3 | 13 | NA
TGCAGCGTCGGCGGGGCCTCCGTTGCAGAGACCCAGTACTTC | CSVGGASVAETQYF | TRBV29-1 | NA | TRBJ2-5 | 14 | NA
TGCGCCAGCAGCTTGGGTGTAGCGCCCGCTGCGATGAACACTGAAGCTTTCTTT | CASSLGVAPAAMNTEAFF | TRBV5-1 | few | TRBJ1-1 | 18 | NA
TGTGCCAGCTCACCAATGGGCACAGATACGCAGTATTTT | CASSPMGTDTQYF | TRBV18 | NA | TRBJ2-3 | 13 | NA
TGTGCCAGCAGTTTGGTCCCGGGACAGGTATACAATGAGCAGTTCTTC | CASSLVPGQVYNEQFF | TRBV28 | few | TRBJ2-1 | 16 | TRBD1